Each of the 18 T cell receptor beta chains below was sequenced from the same sample in a study of CD8 T cells in ankylosing spondylitis (dated by TCRdb to between 2016 and 2019). General findings and caveats noted by the study authors: Blood from ankylosing spondylitis patients appeared to be characterized by a TCR beta motif made up of under ten highly homologous amino acid variants.

Receptor libraries were prepared by 5' RACE. TCRdb lists the instrument as Illumina HiSeq 2500. Clones were called with MiXCR by TCRdb after fastp trimmed the public reads at Q25, and only in-frame beta chains were retained. Records with the same CDR3 protein are collapsed into one entry carrying the most frequent genes and DNA. The table for this sample lists about 340,000 distinct CDR3 sequences; 6.5% to 10% of them were counted only once. About 15% of the sample lies in the top ten. Their recognized antigens are unknown. What was sequenced was blood, either unsorted or a sorted T cell fraction (not recorded which). These receptors came from a male donor with ankylosing spondylitis.

Many counts were recorded for this clonotype. This chain links TRBV29-1 with TRBJ2-3; 7 bases align to TRBD2. Trimming removed 7 bases from V and 0 bases from J; junction bases left unmatched: 10. This CDR3 comprises 15 residues. The germline CDR1 and CDR2 sequences are SQVTM and ANQGSEA. CDR3 DNA: TGCAGCGGACGAAGGCTAGCGGCAAGCACAGATACGCAGTATTTT. The encoded protein is CSGRRLAASTDTQYF.

This clonotype was observed many times. The rearrangement links TRBV5-1 to TRBJ2-1; 14 bases are shared with TRBD2. CDR3 size: 16 residues. The V segment lost 4 bases and the J segment 7 bases; nucleotides outside the gene matches: 7. Germline CDR1 and CDR2: SGHRS and YFSETQ. The DNA of the CDR3 is TGCGCCAGCAGCGTGGGGACTAGCGGGAGCATGAATGAGCAGTTCTTC. It specifies CASSVGTSGSMNEQFF.

The gene calls are TRBV12-3 or TRBV12-4 and TRBJ2-7, with D tentatively TRBD2 (5 bases). CDR3 length: 15 residues. V was trimmed by 4 bases and J by 4 bases, leaving 17 bases between them. The CDR3 loop is CASSSPGRGRYEQYF. CDR3 DNA sequence: TGTGCCAGCAGTTCCCCTGGTCGAGGGCGGTACGAGCAGTACTTC.

The chain has TRBV3-1 and TRBJ2-5, with D uncertain. V lost 4 bases and J 4 bases, leaving 10 bases between the germline ends. The CDR3 has 13 residues. Germline CDR1 LGHDT, CDR2 YNNKEL (reference sequence). Here the CDR3 reads CASSPEPGETQYF. The CDR3 nucleotides read TGTGCCAGCAGCCCGGAACCGGGAGAGACCCAGTACTTC.

The J gene is TRBJ1-1, the V gene TRBV5-1; a possible D gene is TRBD1 (5 bases). The germline V and J ends were trimmed by 0 bases and 4 bases, with 10 bases remaining between them. This CDR3 contains 14 residues. The germline CDR1 and CDR2 sequences are SGHRS and YFSETQ. Written as DNA, the CDR3 is TGCGCCAGCAGCTTGGGGGGGGAAGGCACTGAAGCTTTCTTT. This encodes CASSLGGEGTEAFF.

This clonotype was counted once. The J gene is TRBJ2-3, the V gene TRBV20-1, with 10 bases that match TRBD2. CDR1 and CDR2 from the germline V gene are DFQATT and SNEGSKA (reference sequence). This CDR3 is built from 14 residues. The ends lost 5 bases at V and 3 bases at J; junction bases unmatched: 5. CDR3 region: CSAQREGPTDTQYF. The CDR3 DNA is TGCAGTGCTCAGCGGGAGGGCCCGACAGATACGCAGTATTTT.

The chain couples TRBV19 to TRBJ1-5; 9 nucleotides agree with TRBD1. V lost 7 bases and J lost 4; bases outside the gene matches: 11. The CDR3 has 16 amino acids. The V gene's germline CDR1 is LNHDA and CDR2 SQIVND (reference sequence). CDR3 DNA sequence: TGTGCCAGTACCCTTACAGGGGGCGAGGGAAATCAGCCCCAGCATTTT. It is translated as CASTLTGGEGNQPQHF.

J is TRBJ2-3 and V is TRBV11-3, with D possibly matching TRBD2 (6 bases). V dropped 6 bases and J dropped 1 base, with 14 bases sitting between them. This CDR3 is 15 amino acids long. CDR1 SGHNT and CDR2 YENEEA come from the germline V gene. DNA for the CDR3: TGTGCCAGCAGTCGACCGGGACTCCGCACAGATACGCAGTATTTT. Translated: CASSRPGLRTDTQYF.

The chain has TRBV12-3 or TRBV12-4 and TRBJ2-7; maybe TRBD2 (6 bases). The V end lost 8 bases, the J end lost 7 bases, and 18 bases lay between the germline ends. This CDR3 has 13 residues. The CDR3 region is CASQPGVPGEQYF. CDR3 coding DNA: TGTGCCAGCCAACCGGGAGTTCCGGGGGAGCAGTACTTC.

This clonotype was recorded at least ten times. The chain joins TRBV29-1 to TRBJ2-7; 9 nucleotides align to TRBD1. CDR3 length: 11 residues. The J segment lost 5 bases and the V segment lost 8 bases, leaving 4 bases of the junction unmatched. Per germline, CDR1 SQVTM and CDR2 ANQGSEA. Here the CDR3 reads CSTGGRDEQYF. The CDR3 nucleotides read TGCAGCACAGGGGGCCGGGACGAGCAGTACTTC.

The sample holds a few counts of this clonotype. V and J are TRBV7-6 and TRBJ2-5; 7 bases agree with TRBD2. Germline V CDR1 and CDR2: SGHVS, FNYEAQ. The CDR3 has 15 residues. The V and J ends lost 1 base and 5 bases, in that order; junction bases with no gene match: 7. The CDR3 coding sequence is TGTGCCAGCAGCTTAGGCGGGAGCGGCTGGGAGACCCAGTACTTC. Protein product: CASSLGGSGWETQYF.

This clonotype was found many times. The gene calls are TRBV4-2 and TRBJ1-2; 8 positions agree with TRBD1. Germline V gene lookup returns CDR1 LGHNA and CDR2 YNFKEQ. The junction had 4 bases not matched to a gene; V was cut back by 3 bases and J by 7 bases. The CDR3 contains 13 residues. Written as DNA, the CDR3 is TGTGCCAGCAGCCACCAGGGGGCCGGTGGCTACACCTTC. Translation: CASSHQGAGGYTF.

The table lists this clonotype with a few counts. The chain employs TRBV20-1 and TRBJ2-7, with a tentative D call TRBD1 (6 bases). The CDR3 length is 12 residues. Per the germline V gene, CDR1 is DFQATT and CDR2 is SNEGSKA (reference sequence). The CDR3 DNA reads as TGCAGCATCCCCGGGACAAACTACGAGCAGTACTTC. It specifies CSIPGTNYEQYF.

This clonotype appeared a few times. This chain uses TRBV7-8 with TRBJ2-7; perhaps TRBD2 as D (6 bases). V dropped 2 bases and J dropped 5 bases, with 16 bases sitting between them. There are 15 residues in the CDR3. CDR1 is SGHVS and CDR2 is FQNEAQ in the germline V gene. The CDR3 region has the DNA TGTGCCAGCAGCTTAAATGAAGCGGGTTTCCACGAGCAGTACTTC. Protein: CASSLNEAGFHEQYF.

J is TRBJ2-7 and V is TRBV27; 7 nucleotides align to TRBD1. The germline gives CDR1 MNHEY, CDR2 SMNVEV (reference sequence). There are 15 residues in the CDR3. After removal of 2 bases from V and 4 bases from J, the junction contained 8 bases not matched to a gene. The CDR3 is CASSLGIQGLYEQYF. The CDR3 bases are TGTGCCAGCAGTTTAGGGATACAGGGGTTATACGAGCAGTACTTC.

This clonotype has a handful of counts. The chain links TRBV3-1 to TRBJ1-2; D remains ambiguous. The V gene's germline CDR1 is LGHDT and CDR2 YNNKEL (reference sequence). The CDR3 runs 11 residues. The germline V and J ends were trimmed by 1 base and 6 bases, with 3 bases remaining between them. The CDR3 DNA reads as TGTGCCAGCAGCCAAGTCGATGGCTACACCTTC. Translated, it gives CASSQVDGYTF.

This clonotype was observed many times. The rearrangement links TRBV20-1 to TRBJ2-1; TRBD2 matches at 7 bases. This CDR3 is 14 amino acids long. V trimming: 7 bases; J trimming: 9 bases; junction bases outside the gene matches: 15. Germline-derived CDR1 and CDR2 are DFQATT and SNEGSKA (reference sequence). Written as DNA, the CDR3 is TGCAGTGTTGATTCGCATGGCGGGAGTGGTGAGCAGTTCTTC. Translated, it gives CSVDSHGGSGEQFF.

This clonotype was seen repeatedly, ten times or more. V gene TRBV12-3 or TRBV12-4 combines with J gene TRBJ1-1, with 10 bases identical to TRBD1. The CDR3 extends over 14 amino acids. V lost 10 bases to trimming and J lost 6 bases; unmatched junction nucleotides: 11. This CDR3 is CATKTGTGAAEAFF. As DNA, the CDR3 is TGTGCCACCAAAACCGGGACAGGGGCCGCTGAAGCTTTCTTT.